The rows below give T cell receptor beta chains drawn from one sample of a study of blood T cell repertoires in COVID-19. Assay used: immunoSEQ multiplex PCR; TCRdb lists only in-frame clones, some missing. The sample lists around 180,000 clones, 80% to 90% occurring once. The material sequenced was peripheral blood. Receptor source: a man aged 55 to 69 with acute or convalescent COVID-19. Both conserved end residues are part of each CDR3. Each record gives: clone size, J gene, D gene, V gene, CDR3 DNA, CDR3 protein. A D gene is named only where the DNA matches it firmly. Not all rows give a size; the values are once, few, many and, for expanded clones, a class.

>-|TRBJ2-3|TRBD2|TRBV18
TGTGCCAGCTCACCAAGGGGAAGTAGCGGGAGTTTGTGGACAGATACGCAGTATTTT
CASSPRGSSGSLWTDTQYF
>-|TRBJ1-2|-|TRBV28
TGTGCCAGCAGTTTGTCCGGGGTCCGTGGCTACACCTTC
CASSLSGVRGYTF
>-|TRBJ1-2|-|TRBV28
TGTGCCAGCAGTTTATCAGGCTATGGCTACACCTTC
CASSLSGYGYTF
>-|TRBJ2-4|-|TRBV5-1
TGCGCCAGCAGCTTGGGTCCAGGGATGGGCGACATTCAGTACTTC
CASSLGPGMGDIQYF
>-|TRBJ2-3|TRBD2|TRBV28
TGTGCCAGCAGTATTCTAGCGGAATCTAGCACAGATACGCAGTATTTT
CASSILAESSTDTQYF
>-|TRBJ2-1|TRBD2|TRBV27
TGTGCCAGCAGTCCACCCTCCGGGACTAGGTACAATGAGCAGTTCTTC
CASSPPSGTRYNEQFF
>-|TRBJ2-1|TRBD2|TRBV18
TGTGCCAGCTCACCAGTAGCGGGAATTTATAATGAGCAGTTCTTC
CASSPVAGIYNEQFF
>-|TRBJ2-3|-|TRBV27
TGTGCCAGCAGTTTATTGCCAGGTAGCACAGATACGCAGTATTTT
CASSLLPGSTDTQYF
>-|TRBJ1-1|-|TRBV6-5
TGTGCCAGCAGTTACTCTTTGGGCGCGGGCACTGAAGCTTTCTTT
CASSYSLGAGTEAFF
>-|TRBJ2-5|-|TRBV5-4
TGTGCCAGCAGCTTTGAACTAGCCGGGCAAGAGACCCAGTACTTC
CASSFELAGQETQYF
>-|TRBJ2-1|-|TRBV9
TGTGCCAGCAGCGTTTGGGACAACAATGAGCAGTTCTTC
CASSVWDNNEQFF
>-|TRBJ2-1|-|TRBV11-2
TGTGCCAGCAGCTTAGTAGGACTCAAGAGCCAGCTTGTCTTC
CASSLVGLKSQLVF
>once|TRBJ2-3|TRBD2|TRBV9
TGTGCCAGCAGCGTATCGAGACTAGCGGGAGGAACAGATACGCAGTATTTT
CASSVSRLAGGTDTQYF
>-|TRBJ2-5|TRBD2|TRBV4-1
TGCGCCAGCAGCCAAAGACTAGCGGGACGAGAGACCCAGTACTTC
CASSQRLAGRETQYF
>few|TRBJ2-7|TRBD2|TRBV5-8
TGTGCCAGCAGCTTGGGCCAGCGGGAGACCCAATCGCAGTACTTC
CASSLGQRETQSQYF
>-|TRBJ1-2|TRBD1|TRBV7-2
TGTGCCAGCAGCTTGGGGACAGACTATGGCTACACCTTC
CASSLGTDYGYTF